This T cell receptor (beta chain) was sequenced during a study of shared clonotypes between healthy human individuals. This table comes from immunoSEQ multiplex PCR, and its TCRdb copy is limited to in-frame clones, with some not included. The table has around 990,000 clones, roughly 77% seen once. There are 14 residues in the CDR3. Germline V lookup: CDR1 SNHLY, CDR2 FYNNEI. V lost 1 base and J 1 base, leaving 7 bases between the germline ends. The sample taken for sequencing was memory CD4+ T cells from PBMCs. The subset was: CD45RA-negative fraction. The source of this sequence is a man aged 18 to 30 in good health. Some clones in this sample may be carry-over from other donors' samples. This sequence joins TRBV2 and TRBJ1-1; D gene unclear. The CDR3 is CASSEVIGNTEAFF. The DNA of the CDR3 is TGTGCCAGCAGTGAAGTGATTGGGAACACTGAAGCTTTCTTT.